The clone carrying this TCR beta chain was observed a handful of times. The data belong to a study of T cells in localized non-small cell lung cancer. Per the germline V gene, CDR1 is MDHEN and CDR2 is SYDVKM. CDR3 size: 14 residues. Trimming took 2 bases from V and 4 from J, leaving 12 bases between them. Produced via immunoSEQ multiplex PCR; TCRdb's table is partial and in-frame only. This table has 2,000 to 2,500 clones, around a quarter appearing once. The rearrangement uses TRBV28 and TRBJ2-7; no clear D. The TCR sequence derives from a male donor at least 60 years old with stage III lung adenocarcinoma. The specimen was lung tumor tissue, collected before any cancer treatment. The CDR3 DNA sequence: TGTGCCAGCAGTTTAGGTCGGGCCCCTTACGAGCAGTACTTC. It codes for CASSLGRAPYEQYF.